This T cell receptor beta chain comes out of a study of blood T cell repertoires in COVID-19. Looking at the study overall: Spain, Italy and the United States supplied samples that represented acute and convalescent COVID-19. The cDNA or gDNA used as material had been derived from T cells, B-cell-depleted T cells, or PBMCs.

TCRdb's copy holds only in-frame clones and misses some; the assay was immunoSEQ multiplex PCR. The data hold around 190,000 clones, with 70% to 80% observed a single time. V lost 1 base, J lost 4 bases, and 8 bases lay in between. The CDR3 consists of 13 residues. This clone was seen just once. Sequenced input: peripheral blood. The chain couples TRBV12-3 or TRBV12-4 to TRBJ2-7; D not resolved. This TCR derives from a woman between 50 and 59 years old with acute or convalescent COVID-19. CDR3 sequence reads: CASSLVSSYEQYF. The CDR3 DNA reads TGTGCCAGCAGTTTAGTCAGTTCATACGAGCAGTACTTC.